Only a few counts were recorded for the clone carrying this T cell receptor (beta chain). Antigen specificity is unknown. The data originate from a study of response to subunit inactivated influenza vaccine. Study-level results: That few new T cells are recruited by each seasonal influenza vaccination was the authors' suggestion.

TCRdb itself ran the RT-PCR reads through MiXCR, one entry per CDR3 protein. The sample records about 180,000 distinct CDR3 sequences, around 9% being singletons. V dropped 3 bases and J dropped 8 bases, with 14 bases sitting between them. The CDR3 has 14 amino acids. Germline V gene data show CDR1 as SGHTA and CDR2 as FQGTGA. Here the sequenced sample was non-naive T cells sorted from PBMCs, taken on the day of vaccination. The TCR comes from a middle-aged man who received an inactivated influenza vaccine. The chain is built from TRBV7-3 and TRBJ2-1; D remains unclear. This chain's CDR3 is CASSFGPSPDEQFF. CDR3 in DNA: TGTGCCAGCAGCTTTGGTCCCTCGCCCGATGAGCAGTTCTTC.